This entry is about one T cell receptor beta chain. TCRdb's table, derived via immunoSEQ multiplex PCR, lists solely in-frame clones and lacks some. The sample shows some 270,000 clones, around 88% of them seen only once. The data were taken from a study of blood T cell repertoires in COVID-19. The overall study: COVID-19 samples from acute and convalescent phases originated in the United States, Italy and Spain. Sources were T cells, B-cell-depleted T cells, or PBMCs; the material itself was cDNA or gDNA.

Germline V CDR1 and CDR2: SQVTM, ANQGSEA. The CDR3 has 12 residues. Germline trimming cut 7 bases from V and 1 base from J; bases unmatched to any gene: 3. This clonotype was sampled from a woman aged 80 or older with COVID-19, enrolled during active disease. Sequencing was carried out using peripheral blood. The chain couples TRBV29-1 to TRBJ1-2; 7 bases fit TRBD1. DNA for the CDR3: TGCAGCGAGGGACAGATTAACTATGGCTACACCTTC. Residues: CSEGQINYGYTF.